This TCR beta chain was sequenced in a study of blood T cell repertoires in COVID-19. In the study overall: The United States, Italy and Spain provided the acute and convalescent COVID-19 samples. T cells, B-cell-depleted T cells, or PBMCs supplied cDNA or gDNA.

Per the authors' pipeline: Nucleated cell number was recorded as an estimate derived from reference gene primer amplification. The protocol was immunoSEQ multiplex PCR, while the TCRdb copy is restricted to in-frame clones and leaves out a portion. Clone size and V and J calls were adopted from that table, with D and trimming inferred from the DNA. Of more than 50,000 clones in the sample, about four fifths are singletons; the top ten hold 8.5% to 10%. The CDR3 contains 14 residues. V lost 5 bases and J lost 1, with 9 bases in between. Germline values: CDR1 MNHEY, CDR2 SVGAGI. The sequenced sample was peripheral blood. The sequence came from a human donor in a cohort sampled during active COVID-19. The chain joins TRBV6-5 to TRBJ1-5; D may be TRBD1 (6 bases). The CDR3 DNA reads TGTGCCAGCAGTCGACAGGTGAGCAATCAGCCCCAGCATTTT. Translation: CASSRQVSNQPQHF.